This TCR beta chain was captured by sequencing in a study of OX40 agonist ivuxolimab in advanced cancers. About the study: Every patient in dose escalation had hepatocellular carcinoma, melanoma, renal cell or head and neck cancer. The dose-escalation cohort was about 80% male, with a mean age of around 60 years, ranging about 23 to 90.

Clones were read by immunoSEQ multiplex PCR, and TCRdb kept only the in-frame ones, dropping some. The repertoire consists of tens of thousands of clones, with around 90% occurring once and the leading ten covering about 10%. On this clone itself: Its antigen is as yet unknown.

This CDR3 spans 12 amino acids. Trimming pared 10 bases from V and 2 bases from J, leaving 8 bases between. Germline CDR1 and CDR2: LNHDA and SQIVND (reference sequence). Regarding the study as a whole: The specificity for antigen of the expanded peripheral T cells was not determined. Both blood CD4+ and CD8+ T cells showed clonal growth by week 6 at 0.1 to 3.0 mg/kg.

The sequence came from an adult with an advanced solid tumor such as melanoma, head and neck, liver or kidney cancer. The chain has TRBV19 and TRBJ1-4; no reliable D call. This sample comprised CD4+ or CD8+ T cells sorted from blood, obtained in a trial of the OX40 agonist ivuxolimab. CDR3 loop: CATGNTNEKLFF. The CDR3 DNA reads as TGTGCCACGGGAAATACTAATGAAAAACTGTTTTTT.